This T cell receptor beta chain came from a study of CD8 T cells in ankylosing spondylitis. A note on this clonotype: Its antigen remains unknown.

Each TCR beta library was made by quantitative 5'-RACE that incorporated molecular barcodes. TCRdb independently ran MiXCR on the 5' RACE reads; one entry per CDR3 protein. The data show about 700,000 distinct CDR3 sequences, with 15% to 20% seen just once and about 20% held by the top ten. V lost 8 bases to trimming and J lost 6 bases, with 5 bases between them. The CDR3 sequence is 11 residues long. Germline V gene lookup returns CDR1 MNHEY and CDR2 SMNVEV (reference sequence). Study-wide findings and caveats: Certain motif variants had earlier been reported in reactive arthritis synovial fluid and blood. Disease-associated clones were CD8+ and fairly uncommon in peripheral blood. A motif of roughly eight highly homologous TCR beta variants was seen as apparently characteristic of ankylosing spondylitis blood.

This TCR was recovered from a male donor with ankylosing spondylitis. Sequencing input: blood, either unsorted or a sorted T cell fraction (not recorded which). The chain uses TRBV27 and TRBJ1-6; D gene ambiguous. The DNA for the CDR3 is TGTGCCAGCGGAGGTAATTCACCCCTCCACTTT. The encoded protein is CASGGNSPLHF.